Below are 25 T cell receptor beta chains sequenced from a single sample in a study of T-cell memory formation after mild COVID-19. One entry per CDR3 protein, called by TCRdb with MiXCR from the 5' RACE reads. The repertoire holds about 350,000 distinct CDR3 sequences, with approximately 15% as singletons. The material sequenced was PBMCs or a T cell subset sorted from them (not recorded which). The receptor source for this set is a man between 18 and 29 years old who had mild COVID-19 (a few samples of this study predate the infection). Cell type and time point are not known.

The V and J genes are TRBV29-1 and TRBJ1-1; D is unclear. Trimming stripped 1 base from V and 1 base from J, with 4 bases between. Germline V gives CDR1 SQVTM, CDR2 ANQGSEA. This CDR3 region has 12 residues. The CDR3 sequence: CSVEGSNTEAFF. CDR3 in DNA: TGCAGCGTTGAAGGGTCGAACACTGAAGCTTTCTTT. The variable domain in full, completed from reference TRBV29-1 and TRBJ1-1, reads SAVISQKPSRDICQRGTSLTIQCQVDSQVTMMFWYRQQPGQSLTLIATANQGSEATYESGFVIDKFPISRPNLTFSTLTVSNMSPEDSSIYLCSVEGSNTEAFFGQGTRLTVV.

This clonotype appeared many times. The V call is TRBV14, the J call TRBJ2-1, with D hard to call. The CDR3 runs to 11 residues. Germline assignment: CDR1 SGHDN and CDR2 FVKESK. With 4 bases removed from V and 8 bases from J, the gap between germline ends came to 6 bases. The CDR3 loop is CASSRWDEQFF. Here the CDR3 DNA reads TGTGCCAGCAGCCGTTGGGATGAGCAGTTCTTC.

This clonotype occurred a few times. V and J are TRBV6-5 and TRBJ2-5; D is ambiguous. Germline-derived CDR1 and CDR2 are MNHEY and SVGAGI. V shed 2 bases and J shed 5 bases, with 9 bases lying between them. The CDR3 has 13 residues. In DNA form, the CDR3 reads TGTGCCAGCAGTTACGCTTTATCGGAGACCCAGTACTTC. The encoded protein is CASSYALSETQYF.

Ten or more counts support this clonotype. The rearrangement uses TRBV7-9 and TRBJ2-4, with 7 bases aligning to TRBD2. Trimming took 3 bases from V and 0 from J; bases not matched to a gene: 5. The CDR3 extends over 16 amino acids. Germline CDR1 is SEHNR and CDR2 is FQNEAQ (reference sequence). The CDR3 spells CASSLSSGVAKNIQYF. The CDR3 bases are TGTGCCAGCAGCTTGTCTAGCGGAGTAGCCAAAAACATTCAGTACTTC.

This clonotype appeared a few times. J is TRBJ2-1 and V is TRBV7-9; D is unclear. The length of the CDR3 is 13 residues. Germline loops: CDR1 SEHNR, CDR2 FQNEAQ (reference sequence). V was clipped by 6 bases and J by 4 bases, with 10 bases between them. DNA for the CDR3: TGTGCCAGCAGGCGGACGGAGTACAATGAGCAGTTCTTC. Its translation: CASRRTEYNEQFF.

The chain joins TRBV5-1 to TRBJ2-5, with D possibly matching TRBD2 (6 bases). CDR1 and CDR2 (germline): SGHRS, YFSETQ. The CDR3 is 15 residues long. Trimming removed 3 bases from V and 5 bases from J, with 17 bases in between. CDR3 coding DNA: TGCGCCAGCAGCTCGTATATGGGGGGTTTGGAGACCCAGTACTTC. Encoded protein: CASSSYMGGLETQYF.

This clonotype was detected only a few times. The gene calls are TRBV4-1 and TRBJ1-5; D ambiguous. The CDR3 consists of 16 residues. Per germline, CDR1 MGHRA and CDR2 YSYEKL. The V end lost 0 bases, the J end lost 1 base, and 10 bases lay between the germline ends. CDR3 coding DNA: TGCGCCAGCAGCCAAGATAGGCAGCTAAGCAATCAGCCCCAGCATTTT. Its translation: CASSQDRQLSNQPQHF.

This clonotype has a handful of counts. The CDR3 region is CSAPRGGGYNEQFF. The CDR3 bases are TGCAGTGCCCCTAGGGGGGGGGGCTACAATGAGCAGTTCTTC. The J gene is TRBJ2-1, the V gene TRBV20-1; D perhaps matches TRBD2 (7 bases). The CDR3 contains 14 residues. The V and J ends lost 6 bases and 3 bases respectively, with 15 bases between them. Germline lookup yields CDR1 DFQATT and CDR2 SNEGSKA (reference sequence).

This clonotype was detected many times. CDR3 DNA sequence: TGCGCCAGCAGCTTGGCGGACTACGAGCAGTACTTC. The encoded protein is CASSLADYEQYF. V usage is TRBV5-1 and J usage is TRBJ2-7; D not resolved. The CDR3 loop spans 12 amino acids. CDR1 SGHRS and CDR2 YFSETQ come from the germline V gene. V shed 0 bases and J shed 3 bases, with 4 bases lying between them. Looking up the rest from reference TRBV5-1 and TRBJ2-7 gives the full variable domain: KAGVTQTPRYLIKTRGQQVTLSCSPISGHRSVSWYQQTPGQGLQFLFEYFSETQRNKGNFPGRFSGRQFSNSRSEMNVSTLELGDSALYLCASSLADYEQYFGPGTRLTVT.

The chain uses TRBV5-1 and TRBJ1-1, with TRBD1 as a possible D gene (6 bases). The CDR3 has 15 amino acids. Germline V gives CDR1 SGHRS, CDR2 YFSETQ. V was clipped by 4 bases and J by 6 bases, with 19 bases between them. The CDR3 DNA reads TGCGCCAGCAGCAACCTACAGGGCGCCGGATCTGAAGCTTTCTTT. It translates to CASSNLQGAGSEAFF.

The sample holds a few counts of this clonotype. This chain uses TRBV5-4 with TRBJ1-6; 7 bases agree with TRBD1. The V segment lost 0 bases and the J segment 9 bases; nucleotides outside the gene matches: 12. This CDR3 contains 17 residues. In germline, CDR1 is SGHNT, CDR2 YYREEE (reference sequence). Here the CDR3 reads CASSLAATGRVSSPLHF. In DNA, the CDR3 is TGTGCCAGCAGCTTGGCGGCGACAGGGAGGGTTTCTTCACCCCTCCACTTT.

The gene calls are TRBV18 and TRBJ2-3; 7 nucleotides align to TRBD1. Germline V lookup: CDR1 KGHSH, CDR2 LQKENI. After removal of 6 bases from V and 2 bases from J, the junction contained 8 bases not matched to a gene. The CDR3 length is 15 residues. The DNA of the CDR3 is TGTGCCAGCTCCCGACAGGGCCGTGCCACAGATACGCAGTATTTT. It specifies CASSRQGRATDTQYF. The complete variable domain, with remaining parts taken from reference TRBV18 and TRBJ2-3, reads NAGVMQNPRHLVRRRGQEARLRCSPMKGHSHVYWYRQLPEEGLKFMVYLQKENIIDESGMPKERFSAEFPKEGPSILRIQQVVRGDSAAYFCASSRQGRATDTQYFGPGTRLTVL.

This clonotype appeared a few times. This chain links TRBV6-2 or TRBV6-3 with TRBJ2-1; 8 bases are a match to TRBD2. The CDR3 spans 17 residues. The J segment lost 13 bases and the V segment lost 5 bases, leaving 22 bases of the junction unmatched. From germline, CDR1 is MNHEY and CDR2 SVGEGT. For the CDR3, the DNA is TGTGCCAGCAGTGGGACTAGTCTAATTCGGTCAGGGGCGGTTCAGTTCTTC. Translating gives CASSGTSLIRSGAVQFF.

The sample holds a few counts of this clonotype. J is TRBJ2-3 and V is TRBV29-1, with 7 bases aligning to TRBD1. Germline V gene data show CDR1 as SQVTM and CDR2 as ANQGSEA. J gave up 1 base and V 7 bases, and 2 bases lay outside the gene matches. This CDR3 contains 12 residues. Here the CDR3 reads CSGDRGTDTQYF. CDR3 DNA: TGCAGCGGCGACAGGGGCACAGATACGCAGTATTTT.

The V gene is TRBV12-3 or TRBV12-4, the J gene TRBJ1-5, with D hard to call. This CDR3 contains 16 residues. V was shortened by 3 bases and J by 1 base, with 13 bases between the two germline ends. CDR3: CASSFSGFGSNQPQHF. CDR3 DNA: TGTGCCAGCAGTTTTTCGGGTTTTGGGAGCAATCAGCCCCAGCATTTT.

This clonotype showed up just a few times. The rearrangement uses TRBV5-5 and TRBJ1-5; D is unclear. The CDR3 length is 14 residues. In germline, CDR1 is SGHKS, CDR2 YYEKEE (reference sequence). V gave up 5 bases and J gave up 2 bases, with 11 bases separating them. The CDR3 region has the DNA TGTGCCAGCAGTCCAATCGGGGGCAATCAGCCCCAGCATTTT. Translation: CASSPIGGNQPQHF.

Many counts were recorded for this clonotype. The CDR3 sequence: CASRGTVNYGYTF. In nucleotides, the CDR3 is TGTGCCAGCAGGGGGACAGTAAACTATGGCTACACCTTC. The genes are TRBV12-3 or TRBV12-4 and TRBJ1-2; TRBD1 matches 7 bases. The CDR3 is 13 residues long. Unmatched junction bases numbered 3, after V lost 6 bases and J lost 2 bases.

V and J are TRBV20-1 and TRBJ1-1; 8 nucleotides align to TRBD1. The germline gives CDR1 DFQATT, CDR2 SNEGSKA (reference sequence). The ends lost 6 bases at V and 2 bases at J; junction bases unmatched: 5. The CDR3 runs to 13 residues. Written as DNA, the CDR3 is TGCAGTGCCCAGGGGGCGATTAACACTGAAGCTTTCTTT. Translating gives CSAQGAINTEAFF.

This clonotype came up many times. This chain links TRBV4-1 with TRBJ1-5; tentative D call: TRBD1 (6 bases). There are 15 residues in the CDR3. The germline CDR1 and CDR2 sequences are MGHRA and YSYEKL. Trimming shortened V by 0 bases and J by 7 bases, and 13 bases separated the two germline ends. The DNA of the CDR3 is TGCGCCAGCAGCCAAGAGGTGACAGGCGAACAGCCCCAGCATTTT. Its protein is CASSQEVTGEQPQHF.

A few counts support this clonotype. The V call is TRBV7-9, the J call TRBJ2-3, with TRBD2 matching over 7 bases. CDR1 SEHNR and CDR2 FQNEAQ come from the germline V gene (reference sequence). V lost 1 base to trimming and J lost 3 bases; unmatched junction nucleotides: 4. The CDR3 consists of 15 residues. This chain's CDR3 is CASSLGPGGTDTQYF. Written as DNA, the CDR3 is TGTGCCAGCAGCTTAGGACCGGGAGGAACAGATACGCAGTATTTT. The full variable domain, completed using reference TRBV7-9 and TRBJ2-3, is DTGVSQNPRHKITKRGQNVTFRCDPISEHNRLYWYRQTLGQGPEFLTYFQNEAQLEKSRLLSDRFSAERPKGSFSTLEIQRTEQGDSAMYLCASSLGPGGTDTQYFGPGTRLTVL.

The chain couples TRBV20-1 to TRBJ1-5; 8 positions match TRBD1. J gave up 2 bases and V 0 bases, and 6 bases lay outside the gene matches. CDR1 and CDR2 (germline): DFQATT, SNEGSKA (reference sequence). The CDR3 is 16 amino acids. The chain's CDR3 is CSARDPGTGGNQPQHF. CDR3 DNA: TGCAGTGCTAGAGATCCGGGGACAGGCGGCAATCAGCCCCAGCATTTT.

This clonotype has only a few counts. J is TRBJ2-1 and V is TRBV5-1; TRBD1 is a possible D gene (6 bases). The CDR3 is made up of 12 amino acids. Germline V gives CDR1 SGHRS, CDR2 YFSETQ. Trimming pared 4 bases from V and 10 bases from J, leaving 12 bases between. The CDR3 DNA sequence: TGCGCCAGCAGCGGATCAGGGGACGAGCAGTTCTTC. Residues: CASSGSGDEQFF.

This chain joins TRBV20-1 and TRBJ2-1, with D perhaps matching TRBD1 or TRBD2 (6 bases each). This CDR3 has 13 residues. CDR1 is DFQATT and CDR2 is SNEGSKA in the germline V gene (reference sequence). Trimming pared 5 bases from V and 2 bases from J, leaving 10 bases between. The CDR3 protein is CSAPGGPYNEQFF. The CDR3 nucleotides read TGCAGTGCTCCCGGGGGCCCCTACAATGAGCAGTTCTTC.

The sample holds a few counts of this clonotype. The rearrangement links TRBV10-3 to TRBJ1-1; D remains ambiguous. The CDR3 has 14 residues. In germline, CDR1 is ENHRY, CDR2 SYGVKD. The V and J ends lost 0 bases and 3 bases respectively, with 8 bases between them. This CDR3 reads CAISESGSDTEAFF. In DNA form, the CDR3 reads TGTGCCATCAGTGAGTCGGGGTCGGACACTGAAGCTTTCTTT.

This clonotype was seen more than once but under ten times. The CDR3 bases are TGTGCCAGCAGCGCGGACGGCTTGAACACTGAAGCTTTCTTT. It encodes CASSADGLNTEAFF. The chain joins TRBV11-3 to TRBJ1-1; D unresolved. CDR1 is SGHNT, CDR2 YENEEA, per germline. The V gene lost 5 bases and the J gene lost 0 bases, with 10 bases spanning the gap. The CDR3 consists of 14 residues.